This is a list of T cell receptor beta chains from one sample in a study of blood T cell repertoires in COVID-19. This table comes from immunoSEQ multiplex PCR, and its TCRdb copy is limited to in-frame clones, with some not included. Altogether 140,000 or so clones are present, 84% being singletons, with the ten largest covering 3% to 3.5%. Specimen: PBMCs or T cells enriched from blood (not recorded which). The receptors shown here come from a woman in her 50s with acute COVID-19. The CDR3 runs from the conserved cysteine through the conserved F or W.

18 TRBV7-9 CASSLALHTEGFNTEAFF
11 TRBV7-2 CASTRADTQYF
14 TRBV5-4 CASSLDGGSRTQYF
14 TRBV10-3 CAISESGGGNEQFF
13 TRBV24-1 CATRQGVGGEQFF
16 TRBV5-8 CASSRQGMGWNQPQHF
13 TRBV7-2 CASSLDRLTEAFF
14 TRBV2 CASTMDRATGELFF
11 TRBV20-1 CSAPVGYEQYF
16 TRBV4-3 CASSQDFLAGLYEQYF
15 TRBV6-5 CASSPRGLSGTEAFF
16 TRBV7-2 CASKNPGLASYNEQFF
16 TRBV11-3 CASSKTGGGKTGELFF
13 TRBV30 CAWSAQHGNGYTF
19 TRBV21-1 CASSKESHCRLAESYEQYF
14 TRBV29-1 CSVEGQGNTDTQYF
14 TRBV6-2/TRBV6-3 CASNPGTSFYEQYF
16 TRBV11-2 CASRLPGTSASGELFF
17 TRBV6-1 CASSEVGGVVKRYEQYF
16 TRBV6-1 CASSEALGTGLSEQYF
14 TRBV28 CASSTRTGNYGYTF
14 TRBV9 CASSTSYGTDTQYF
15 TRBV3-1/TRBV3-2 CASSQAGFNTGELFF
13 TRBV12-3/TRBV12-4 CASSARGGYGYTF
15 TRBV6-5 CASSYGGQANYGYTF
17 TRBV6-1 CASSEHQTTTGLSEAFF
15 TRBV4-1 CASSQEANPSYEQYF
18 TRBV4-1 CASSLREVSQYSGNTICF
18 TRBV11-3 CASSSGTSGRSSLDTQYF
14 TRBV14 CASSQRASSNTQYF
16 TRBV5-6 CASSQKGGPHLNEQFF
14 TRBV28 CASSQGGSPDTQYF
14 TRBV27 CASRDDRDNSPLHF
19 TRBV11-2 CASSLSGYTNRVFNYGYTF
13 TRBV7-9 CASSLASGETQYF
13 TRBV12-3/TRBV12-4 CASRAGLAGGKYF
17 TRBV6-1 CASSEVSRQGYNSPLHF
17 TRBV18 CASSPLTDTGGGYGYTF
14 TRBV19 CASSMIIGDEKLFF
16 TRBV6-2/TRBV6-3 CASSDGGTGTIQPQHF
14 TRBV15 CATSRDEGPYEQYF
17 TRBV28 CASTLGTSGISTDTQYF
14 TRBV19 CASSPRLRDKEAFF
13 TRBV12-3/TRBV12-4 CASSWTGEGEQFF
16 TRBV27 CASSGRSGRRNQPQHF